The clone carrying this T cell receptor (beta chain) was seen many times. The library targeted TCRbeta and was prepared with unique molecular identifiers. TCRdb re-analysed the PCR reads in MiXCR, keeping a single row per CDR3 protein. The table has some 76,000 distinct CDR3 sequences, approximately 10% seen once; the top ten hold about 13%. The data were obtained in a study of T-cell reconstitution after alpha-beta-depleted transplantation in children. Germline CDR1 DFQATT, CDR2 SNEGSKA (reference sequence). The CDR3 consists of 15 residues. V dropped 5 bases and J dropped 7; count of bases not matched to a gene: 11.

The sequence was obtained from a boy aged 10-17 years with acute myeloid leukemia, due to receive a stem cell transplant. V and J are TRBV20-1 and TRBJ2-1; 10 positions match TRBD2. The material was PBMCs, obtained before TCRalphabeta/CD19-depleted stem cell transplant. DNA for the CDR3: TGCAGTGCTCCTCGACTAGCGGGTTCCAGTAATGAGCAGTTCTTC. Translation gives CSAPRLAGSSNEQFF.